This is a list of T cell receptor beta chains from one sample in a study of CD8 T cells in ankylosing spondylitis. TCRdb fed the 5' RACE reads into MiXCR, producing one record per CDR3 protein. Of a few hundred thousand distinct CDR3 sequences in the sample, around 19% were seen once. The sequenced sample was blood, either unsorted or a sorted T cell fraction (not recorded which). Receptor source: a male donor with ankylosing spondylitis. The CDR3 runs from the conserved cysteine through the conserved F or W. The D gene is left open where the match is weak. Some rows mark clone size as missing; the rest say once, few, many or name a class of expanded clone.

abundance,v_gene,j_gene,d_gene,len,CDR3aa,CDR3nt
NA,TRBV6-1,TRBJ1-1,TRBD1,15,CASSEQTGMNTEAFF,TGTGCCAGCAGTGAACAGACAGGGATGAACACTGAAGCTTTCTTT
NA,TRBV20-1,TRBJ2-5,TRBD2,15,CSARDGTSGSETQYF,TGCAGTGCTAGAGATGGGACTAGCGGATCGGAGACCCAGTACTTC
few,TRBV7-8,TRBJ2-6,NA,17,CASSLLADSSGANVLTF,TGTGCCAGCAGCTTACTAGCAGATAGCTCTGGGGCCAACGTCCTGACTTTC
NA,TRBV29-1,TRBJ1-1,NA,14,CSVEWVDMGTEAFF,TGCAGCGTTGAATGGGTGGACATGGGCACTGAAGCTTTCTTT
NA,TRBV24-1,TRBJ2-2,NA,13,CATSDRVTGELFF,TGTGCCACCAGTGACCGGGTAACCGGGGAGCTGTTTTTT
NA,TRBV6-1,TRBJ2-7,NA,15,CASSQDWGASYEQYF,TGTGCCAGCAGCCAGGATTGGGGGGCGTCCTACGAGCAGTACTTC
few,TRBV27,TRBJ2-1,TRBD2,14,CASGPSGAYNEQFF,TGTGCCAGCGGGCCTAGCGGAGCCTACAATGAGCAGTTCTTC
NA,TRBV10-3,TRBJ2-3,TRBD2,16,CAISDPGLAGWDTQYF,TGTGCCATCAGTGACCCGGGACTAGCGGGGTGGGATACGCAGTATTTT
NA,TRBV29-1,TRBJ2-7,TRBD2,14,CSASGLAGAYEQYF,TGCAGCGCTTCGGGACTAGCGGGTGCCTACGAGCAGTACTTC
NA,TRBV15,TRBJ2-1,NA,14,CATSRDTDQDEQFF,TGTGCCACCAGCAGAGATACAGACCAGGATGAGCAGTTCTTC
NA,TRBV12-3/TRBV12-4,TRBJ1-3,NA,14,CASSLGASDRTIYF,TGTGCCAGCAGTTTAGGGGCGTCCGATCGCACCATATATTTT
NA,TRBV10-1,TRBJ2-3,TRBD2,16,CASSESSGLAGDTQYF,TGCGCCAGCAGTGAGTCGTCGGGACTAGCTGGAGATACGCAGTATTTT
few,TRBV29-1,TRBJ2-3,NA,14,CSVVVAGGKDTQYF,TGCAGCGTTGTGGTGGCAGGGGGGAAAGATACGCAGTATTTT
few,TRBV30,TRBJ1-5,NA,12,CAWSQGNQPQHF,TGTGCCTGGAGCCAGGGCAATCAGCCCCAGCATTTT
many,TRBV7-6,TRBJ2-1,TRBD2,16,CASSLGTSGGYNEQFF,TGTGCCAGCAGCTTAGGGACTAGCGGGGGGTACAATGAGCAGTTCTTC
NA,TRBV4-1,TRBJ2-3,NA,14,CASSHNPWWGTQYF,TGCGCCAGCAGCCATAATCCCTGGTGGGGTACGCAGTATTTT
NA,TRBV4-2,TRBJ1-1,NA,13,CASSQGGPVEAFF,TGTGCCAGCAGCCAAGGAGGACCGGTTGAAGCTTTCTTT
few,TRBV19,TRBJ2-7,NA,13,CASSIYDGYEQYF,TGTGCCAGTAGTATATATGATGGGTACGAGCAGTACTTC
few,TRBV4-1,TRBJ1-3,NA,16,CASSPRGMNSGNTIYF,TGCGCCAGCAGCCCCCGAGGGATGAACTCTGGAAACACCATATATTTT
NA,TRBV20-1,TRBJ1-2,NA,14,CSARDADRPYGYTF,TGCAGTGCTAGAGATGCAGACAGACCCTATGGCTACACCTTC
many,TRBV4-1,TRBJ2-1,NA,15,CASSQELRSGDEQFF,TGCGCCAGCAGCCAAGAGCTTAGGAGTGGAGATGAGCAGTTCTTC
many,TRBV29-1,TRBJ2-7,NA,14,CSVITSGFWYEQYF,TGCAGCGTTATAACCTCGGGGTTTTGGTACGAGCAGTACTTC